The clone carrying this T cell receptor (beta chain) was found once. As yet, its antigen is unknown. This record belongs to a study of cytomegalovirus exposure and HLA in healthy donors. Study information: Out of approximately 170 million T cells, an earlier analysis found fewer than 140 million unique TCR beta sequences in total. General observations from the study: Some TCR beta chains (roughly 160 of them) were listed as cytomegalovirus-associated. As confirmed in vitro, a few CMV-associated chains were specific for CMV antigens. Prior analysis indicated that the majority of TCR beta V segments exhibited productivity approximately 87% or approximately 30% of the time.

The CDR3 is made up of 13 amino acids. Trimming took 0 bases from V and 6 from J, leaving 9 bases between them. Germline CDR1 reads LGHNA; CDR2 reads YNFKEQ. The PCR used 60 Vbeta and 13 Jbeta primers. Sequenced by immunoSEQ multiplex PCR; TCRdb stores in-frame clones only, minus some. Of approximately 180,000 clones detected, around 83% appear once; the ten largest clones hold around 1%. This chain connects TRBV4-2 to TRBJ2-7, with TRBD1 as a possible D gene (5 bases). Sequenced sample: PBMCs. This sequence was found in a middle-aged woman in good health and CMV-seronegative. CDR3: CASSQERGAEQYV. CDR3 DNA sequence: TGTGCCAGCAGCCAAGAAAGGGGCGCCGAGCAGTACGTC.